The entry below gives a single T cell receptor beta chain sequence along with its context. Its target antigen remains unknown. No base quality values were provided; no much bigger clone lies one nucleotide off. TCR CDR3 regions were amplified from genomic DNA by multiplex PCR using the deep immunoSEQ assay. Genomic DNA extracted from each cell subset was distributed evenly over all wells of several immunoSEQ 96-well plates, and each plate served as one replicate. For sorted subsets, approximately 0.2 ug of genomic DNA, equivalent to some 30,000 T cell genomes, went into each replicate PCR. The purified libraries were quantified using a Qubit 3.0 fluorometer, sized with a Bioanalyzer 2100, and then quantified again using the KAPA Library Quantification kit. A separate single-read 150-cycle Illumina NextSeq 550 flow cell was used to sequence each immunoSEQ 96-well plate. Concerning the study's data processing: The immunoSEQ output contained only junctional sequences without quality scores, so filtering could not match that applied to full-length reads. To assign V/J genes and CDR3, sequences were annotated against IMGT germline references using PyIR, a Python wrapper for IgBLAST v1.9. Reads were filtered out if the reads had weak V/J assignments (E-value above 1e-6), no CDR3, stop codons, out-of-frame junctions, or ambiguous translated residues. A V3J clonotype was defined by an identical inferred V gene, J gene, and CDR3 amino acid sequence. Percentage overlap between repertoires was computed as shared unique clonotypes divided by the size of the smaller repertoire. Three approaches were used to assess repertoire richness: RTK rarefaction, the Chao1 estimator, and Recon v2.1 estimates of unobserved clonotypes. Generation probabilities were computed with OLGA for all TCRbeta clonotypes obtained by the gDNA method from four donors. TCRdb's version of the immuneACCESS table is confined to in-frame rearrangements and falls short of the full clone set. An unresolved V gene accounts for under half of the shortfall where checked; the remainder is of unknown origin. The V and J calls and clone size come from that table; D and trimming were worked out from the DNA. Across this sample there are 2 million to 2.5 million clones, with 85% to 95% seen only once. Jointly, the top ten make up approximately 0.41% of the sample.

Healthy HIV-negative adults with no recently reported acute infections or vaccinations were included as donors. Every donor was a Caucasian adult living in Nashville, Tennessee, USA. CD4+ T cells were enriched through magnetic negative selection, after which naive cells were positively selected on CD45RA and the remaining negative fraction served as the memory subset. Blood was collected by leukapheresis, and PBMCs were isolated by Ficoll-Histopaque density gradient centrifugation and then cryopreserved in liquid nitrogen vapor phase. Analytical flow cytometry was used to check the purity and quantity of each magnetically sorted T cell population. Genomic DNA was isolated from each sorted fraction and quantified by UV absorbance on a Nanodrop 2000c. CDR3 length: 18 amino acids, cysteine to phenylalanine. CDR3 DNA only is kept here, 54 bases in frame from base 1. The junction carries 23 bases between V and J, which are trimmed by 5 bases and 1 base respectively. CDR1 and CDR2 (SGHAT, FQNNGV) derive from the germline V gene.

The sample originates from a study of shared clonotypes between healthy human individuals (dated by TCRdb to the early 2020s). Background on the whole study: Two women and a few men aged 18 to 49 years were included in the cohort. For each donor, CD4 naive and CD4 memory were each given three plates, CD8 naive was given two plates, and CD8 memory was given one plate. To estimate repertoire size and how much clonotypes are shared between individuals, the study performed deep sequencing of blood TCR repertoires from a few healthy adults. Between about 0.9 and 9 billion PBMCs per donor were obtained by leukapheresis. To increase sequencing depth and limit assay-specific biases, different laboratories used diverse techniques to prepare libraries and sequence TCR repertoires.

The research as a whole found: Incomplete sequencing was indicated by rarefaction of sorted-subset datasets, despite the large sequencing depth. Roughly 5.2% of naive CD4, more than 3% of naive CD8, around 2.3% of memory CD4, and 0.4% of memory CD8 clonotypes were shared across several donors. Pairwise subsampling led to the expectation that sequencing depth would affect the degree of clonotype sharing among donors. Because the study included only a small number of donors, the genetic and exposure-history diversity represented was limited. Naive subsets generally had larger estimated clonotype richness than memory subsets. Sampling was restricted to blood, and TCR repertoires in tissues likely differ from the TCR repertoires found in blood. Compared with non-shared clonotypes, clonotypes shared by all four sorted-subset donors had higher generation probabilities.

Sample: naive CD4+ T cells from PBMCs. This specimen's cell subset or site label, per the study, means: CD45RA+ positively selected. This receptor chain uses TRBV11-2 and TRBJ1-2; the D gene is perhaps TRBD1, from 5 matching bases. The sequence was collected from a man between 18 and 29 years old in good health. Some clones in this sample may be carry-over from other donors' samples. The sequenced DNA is TGTGCCAGCAGCCCCCAACTGTCGGGGGGGGAGCATAACTATGGCTACACCTTC. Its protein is CASSPQLSGGEHNYGYTF.